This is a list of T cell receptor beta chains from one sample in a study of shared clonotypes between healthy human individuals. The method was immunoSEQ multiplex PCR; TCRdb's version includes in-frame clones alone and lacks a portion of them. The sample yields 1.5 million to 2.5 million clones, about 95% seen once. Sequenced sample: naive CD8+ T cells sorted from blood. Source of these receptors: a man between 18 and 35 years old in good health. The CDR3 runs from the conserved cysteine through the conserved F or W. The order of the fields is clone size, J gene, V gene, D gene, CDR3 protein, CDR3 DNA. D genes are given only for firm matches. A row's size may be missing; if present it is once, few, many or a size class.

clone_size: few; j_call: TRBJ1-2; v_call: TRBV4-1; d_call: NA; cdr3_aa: CASSSGTAYGYTF; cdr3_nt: TGCGCCAGCAGCTCCGGGACGGCCTATGGCTACACCTTC
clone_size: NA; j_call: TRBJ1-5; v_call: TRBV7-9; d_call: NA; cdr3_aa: CASSQGQSNQPQHF; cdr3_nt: TGTGCCAGCAGTCAAGGACAAAGCAATCAGCCCCAGCATTTT
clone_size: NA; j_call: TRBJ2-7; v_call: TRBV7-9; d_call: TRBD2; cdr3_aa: CASSARPGLADPYEQYF; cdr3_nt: TGTGCCAGCAGCGCGAGACCGGGACTAGCGGACCCCTACGAGCAGTACTTC
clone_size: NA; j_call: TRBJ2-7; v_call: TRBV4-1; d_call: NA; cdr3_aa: CASSQEWGYEQYF; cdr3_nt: TGCGCCAGCAGCCAAGAATGGGGGTACGAGCAGTACTTC
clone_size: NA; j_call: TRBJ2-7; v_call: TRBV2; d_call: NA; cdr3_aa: CASSEGTPSTYEQYF; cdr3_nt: TGTGCCAGCAGTGAAGGGACACCCTCCACCTACGAGCAGTACTTC
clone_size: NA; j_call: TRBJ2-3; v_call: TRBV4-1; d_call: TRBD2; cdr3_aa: CASSQALAGEADTQYF; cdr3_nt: TGCGCCAGCAGCCAAGCTCTAGCGGGGGAGGCAGATACGCAGTATTTT
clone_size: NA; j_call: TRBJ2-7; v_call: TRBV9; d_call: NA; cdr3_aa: CASSVDVAGSYEQYF; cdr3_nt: TGTGCCAGCAGCGTCGATGTTGCGGGATCCTACGAGCAGTACTTC
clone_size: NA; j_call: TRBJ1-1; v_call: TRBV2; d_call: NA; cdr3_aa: CASSEFPGAEAFF; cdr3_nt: TGTGCCAGCAGTGAATTCCCGGGGGCTGAAGCTTTCTTT
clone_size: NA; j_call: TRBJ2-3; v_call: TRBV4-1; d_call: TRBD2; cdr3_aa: CASSLTALAGSTDTQYF; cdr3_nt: TGCGCCAGCAGTCTTACAGCACTAGCGGGTAGTACAGATACGCAGTATTTT
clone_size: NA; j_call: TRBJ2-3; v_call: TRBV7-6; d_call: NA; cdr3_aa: CASSLIADTQYF; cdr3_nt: TGTGCCAGCAGCTTAATCGCAGATACGCAGTATTTT
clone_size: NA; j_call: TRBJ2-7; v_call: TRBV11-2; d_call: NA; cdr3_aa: CASSFSTGSYEQYF; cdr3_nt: TGTGCCAGCAGCTTCTCGACGGGCTCCTACGAGCAGTACTTC
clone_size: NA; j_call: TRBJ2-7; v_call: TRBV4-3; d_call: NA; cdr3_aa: CASSQDPAARDYEQYF; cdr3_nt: TGCGCCAGCAGCCAAGATCCCGCGGCCAGGGACTACGAGCAGTACTTC
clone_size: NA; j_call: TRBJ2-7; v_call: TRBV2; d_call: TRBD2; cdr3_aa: CWTSGANGGYEQYF; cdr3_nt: TGTTGGACTAGCGGGGCCAATGGGGGCTACGAGCAGTACTTC
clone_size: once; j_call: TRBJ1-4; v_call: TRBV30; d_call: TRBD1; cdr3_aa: CAWSLWSGTGEKLFF; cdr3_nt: TGTGCCTGGAGTTTATGGTCCGGGACAGGTGAAAAACTGTTTTTT
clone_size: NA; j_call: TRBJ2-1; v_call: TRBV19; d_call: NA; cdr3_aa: CASSIGLGFYNEQFF; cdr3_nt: TGTGCCAGTAGTATAGGTCTAGGCTTTTACAATGAGCAGTTCTTC
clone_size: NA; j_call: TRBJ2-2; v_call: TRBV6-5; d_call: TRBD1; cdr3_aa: CASGQGVIGGELFF; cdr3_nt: TGTGCCAGCGGACAGGGGGTTATTGGCGGGGAGCTGTTTTTT
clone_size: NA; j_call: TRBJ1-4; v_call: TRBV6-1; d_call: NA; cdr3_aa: CASSSYRVELFF; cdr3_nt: TGTGCCAGCAGTTCCTACAGGGTAGAACTGTTTTTT
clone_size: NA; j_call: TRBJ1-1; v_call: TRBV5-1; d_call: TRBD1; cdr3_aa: CASSLGQGWTEAFF; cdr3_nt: TGCGCCAGCAGCTTGGGACAGGGGTGGACTGAAGCTTTCTTT
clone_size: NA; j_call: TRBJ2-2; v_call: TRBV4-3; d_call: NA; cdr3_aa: CASSQSRYSAGELFF; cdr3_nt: TGCGCCAGCAGCCAATCAAGATATAGTGCCGGGGAGCTGTTTTTT
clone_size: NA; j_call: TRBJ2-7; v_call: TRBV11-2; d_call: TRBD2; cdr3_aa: CASSLSSGRYEQYF; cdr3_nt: TGTGCCAGCAGCTTATCTAGCGGGAGATACGAGCAGTACTTC
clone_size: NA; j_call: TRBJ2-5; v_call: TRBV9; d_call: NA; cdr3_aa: CASSVGGGTETQYF; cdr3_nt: TGTGCCAGCAGCGTAGGTGGAGGGACGGAGACCCAGTACTTC
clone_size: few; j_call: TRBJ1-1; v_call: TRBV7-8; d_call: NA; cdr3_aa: CASSLVEGGGAFF; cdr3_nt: TGTGCCAGCAGCTTAGTGGAGGGGGGAGGAGCTTTCTTT
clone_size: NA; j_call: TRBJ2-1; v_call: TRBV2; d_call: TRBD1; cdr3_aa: CASRTGGYNEQFF; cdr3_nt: TGTGCCAGCAGAACAGGGGGCTACAATGAGCAGTTCTTC
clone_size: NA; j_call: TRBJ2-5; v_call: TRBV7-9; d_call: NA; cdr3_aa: CASSSSSEETQYF; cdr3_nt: TGTGCCAGCAGCTCGTCCAGCGAAGAGACCCAGTACTTC
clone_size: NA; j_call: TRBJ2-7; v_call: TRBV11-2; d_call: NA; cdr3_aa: CASSLLDTYEQYF; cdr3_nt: TGTGCCAGCAGCTTACTAGATACCTACGAGCAGTACTTC
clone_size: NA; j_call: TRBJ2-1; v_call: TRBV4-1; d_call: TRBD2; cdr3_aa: CASSQRSSGRASEQFF; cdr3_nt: TGCGCCAGCAGCCAAAGAAGTAGCGGGAGGGCCAGTGAGCAGTTCTTC
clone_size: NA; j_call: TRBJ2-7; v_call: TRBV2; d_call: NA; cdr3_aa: CASSPLYEQYF; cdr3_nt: TGTGCCAGCAGTCCCCTCTACGAGCAGTACTTC
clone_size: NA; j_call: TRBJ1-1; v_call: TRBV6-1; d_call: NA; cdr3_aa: CASSEGDGTEAFF; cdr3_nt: TGTGCCAGCAGTGAAGGGGACGGCACTGAAGCTTTCTTT
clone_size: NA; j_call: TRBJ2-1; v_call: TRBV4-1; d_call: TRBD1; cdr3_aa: CASRLTGGIYNEQFF; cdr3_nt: TGCGCCAGCAGACTTACAGGGGGAATCTACAATGAGCAGTTCTTC
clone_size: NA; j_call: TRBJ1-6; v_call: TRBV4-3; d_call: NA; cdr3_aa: CASSHLLTGSSYNSPLHF; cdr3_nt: TGCGCCAGCAGCCACCTACTGACAGGTAGCTCCTATAATTCACCCCTCCACTTT
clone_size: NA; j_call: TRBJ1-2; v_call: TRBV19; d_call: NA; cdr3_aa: CASSIRELPGAGDGYTF; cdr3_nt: TGTGCCAGTAGTATCCGTGAGTTACCCGGGGCGGGGGATGGCTACACCTTC
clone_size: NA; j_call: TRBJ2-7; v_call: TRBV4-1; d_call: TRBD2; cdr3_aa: CASSQAGTRGYEQYF; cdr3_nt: TGCGCCAGCAGCCAAGCCGGGACTAGGGGCTACGAGCAGTACTTC
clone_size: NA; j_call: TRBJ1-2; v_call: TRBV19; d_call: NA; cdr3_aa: CASSIDWEDGYTF; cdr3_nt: TGTGCCAGTAGTATAGATTGGGAGGATGGCTACACCTTC
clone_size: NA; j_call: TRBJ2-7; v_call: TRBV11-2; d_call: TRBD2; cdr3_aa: CASSLEASGGYEQYF; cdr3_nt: TGTGCCAGCAGCTTAGAGGCTAGCGGTGGGTACGAGCAGTACTTC
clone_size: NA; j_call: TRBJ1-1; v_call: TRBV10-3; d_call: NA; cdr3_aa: CAISDPELGTEAFF; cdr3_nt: TGTGCCATCAGTGACCCAGAACTGGGGACTGAAGCTTTCTTT
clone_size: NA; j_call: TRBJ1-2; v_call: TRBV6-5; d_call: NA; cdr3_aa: CASSPTANYGYTF; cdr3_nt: TGTGCCAGCAGTCCCACAGCGAACTATGGCTACACCTTC
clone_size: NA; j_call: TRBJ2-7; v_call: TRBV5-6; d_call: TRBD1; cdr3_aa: CASSFLTGIDEQYF; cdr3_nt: TGTGCCAGCAGCTTTCTGACAGGGATCGACGAGCAGTACTTC
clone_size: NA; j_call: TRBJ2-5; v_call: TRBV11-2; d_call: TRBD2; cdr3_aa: CASSLGTSGYQETQYF; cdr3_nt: TGTGCCAGCAGCTTGGGGACTAGCGGGTACCAAGAGACCCAGTACTTC
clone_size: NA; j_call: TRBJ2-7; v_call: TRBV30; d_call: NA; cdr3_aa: CAWSEGGMEQYF; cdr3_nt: TGTGCCTGGAGTGAGGGGGGAATGGAGCAGTACTTC